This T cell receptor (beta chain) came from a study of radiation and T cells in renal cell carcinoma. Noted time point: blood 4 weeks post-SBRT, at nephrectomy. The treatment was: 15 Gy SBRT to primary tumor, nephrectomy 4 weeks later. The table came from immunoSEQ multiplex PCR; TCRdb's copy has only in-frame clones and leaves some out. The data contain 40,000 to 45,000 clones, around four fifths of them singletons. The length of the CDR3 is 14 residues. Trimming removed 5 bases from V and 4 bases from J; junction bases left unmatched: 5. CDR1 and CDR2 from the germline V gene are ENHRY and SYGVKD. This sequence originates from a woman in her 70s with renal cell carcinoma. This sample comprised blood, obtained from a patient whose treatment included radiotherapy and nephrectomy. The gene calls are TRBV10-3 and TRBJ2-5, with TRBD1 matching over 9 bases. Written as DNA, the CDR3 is TGTGCCATCAGTATTGGACAGGGGTTAGAGACCCAGTACTTC. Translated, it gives CAISIGQGLETQYF.